This entry lists 13 T cell receptor beta chains sequenced from one sample in a study of blood T cell repertoires in COVID-19 (dated by TCRdb to the early 2020s). The library came from the immunoSEQ multiplex PCR assay. TCRdb retrieved this table from immuneACCESS and kept in-frame rearrangements only. Not all clones are present; in checked studies, unresolved V genes account for under half, and no reason is known for the remainder. This sample comprises about 170,000 clones, around 84% of them detected only once. The top ten clonotypes cover about 2.5% of the sample. Sequenced sample: peripheral blood. These TCRs come from an elderly woman with COVID-19, enrolled during active disease.

The rearrangement joins TRBV19 to TRBJ1-4; 7 nucleotides agree with TRBD1. CDR1 and CDR2 (germline): LNHDA, SQIVND (reference sequence). CDR3 length equals 14 residues. V shed 5 bases, J shed 4 bases, and the junction held 4 bases outside the gene matches. CDR3 sequence: CASSGRDSNEKLFF. The DNA of the CDR3 is TGTGCCAGTAGTGGCCGGGACAGTAATGAAAAACTGTTTTTT.

The rearrangement joins TRBV7-2 to TRBJ2-7; 8 bases align to TRBD1. V lost 0 bases, J lost 4 bases, and 11 bases stayed unmatched. The CDR3 is 17 residues long. The germline CDR1 and CDR2 sequences are SGHTA and FQGNSA. The CDR3 coding sequence is TGTGCCAGCAGCTTAGCTCCTGTAGACAGGGGTGGGTACGAGCAGTACTTC. It translates to CASSLAPVDRGGYEQYF.

This chain links TRBV6-2 or TRBV6-3 with TRBJ2-3; weak D call: TRBD1 (6 bases). The germline gives CDR1 MNHEY, CDR2 SVGEGT. V lost 2 bases, J lost 9 bases, and 6 bases lay in between. This CDR3 comprises 11 residues. CDR3 coding DNA: TGTGCCAGCAGTTACGGGACAACGCAGTATTTT. Its translation is CASSYGTTQYF.

V gene TRBV2 combines with J gene TRBJ1-6, with D possibly being TRBD1 (6 bases). Trimming cost V 1 base and J 14 bases, with 18 bases left between them. The CDR3 is made up of 15 amino acids. From germline, CDR1 is SNHLY and CDR2 FYNNEI. The CDR3 spells CASSEGGRLTVSLHF. The CDR3 bases are TGTGCCAGCAGTGAAGGGGGGCGCCTAACAGTGTCCCTCCACTTT.

The chain recombines TRBV4-1 with TRBJ2-1, with a possible D match to TRBD2 (5 bases). The CDR3 loop spans 15 amino acids. Germline lookup yields CDR1 MGHRA and CDR2 YSYEKL. The germline V and J ends were trimmed by 2 bases and 2 bases, with 10 bases remaining between them. DNA of the CDR3: TGCGCCAGCAGCCAAAAAGCGGCTACCTACAATGAGCAGTTCTTC. It translates to CASSQKAATYNEQFF.

In this sample, this clone turned up a few times. The CDR3 here is CASSPRGGTDTQYF. DNA of the CDR3: TGTGCCAGTAGTCCCCGGGGTGGGACAGATACGCAGTATTTT. The V and J genes are TRBV19 and TRBJ2-3, with D tentatively TRBD2 (5 bases). The CDR3 has 14 amino acids. Germline CDR1 reads LNHDA; CDR2 reads SQIVND (reference sequence). V was trimmed by 5 bases and J by 3 bases, leaving 12 bases between them.

The chain couples TRBV6-5 to TRBJ2-5; TRBD1 might be the D (7 bases). V dropped 3 bases and J dropped 5 bases, with 16 bases sitting between them. The germline V gene has CDR1 MNHEY and CDR2 SVGAGI. The CDR3 covers 15 residues. The CDR3, as DNA: TGTGCCAGCAGTTATGGAGGGGGCAGGGAGGAGACCCAGTACTTC. Its translation: CASSYGGGREETQYF.

The chain links TRBV18 to TRBJ2-5; maybe TRBD2 (6 bases). Germline CDR1 reads KGHSH; CDR2 reads LQKENI. The CDR3 consists of 13 residues. The V gene lost 8 bases and the J gene lost 2 bases, with 12 bases spanning the gap. The CDR3 sequence is CASLPAGQETQYF. In nucleotides, the CDR3 is TGTGCCAGCCTACCGGCGGGGCAAGAGACCCAGTACTTC.

The chain couples TRBV11-2 to TRBJ1-4; 8 nucleotides line up with TRBD1. V shed 5 bases and J 4 bases; nucleotides not matched to a gene: 6. Germline CDR1 SGHAT, CDR2 FQNNGV. CDR3 length equals 15 residues. This chain's CDR3 is CASSQQGVDNEKLFF. In DNA form, the CDR3 reads TGTGCCAGCAGCCAACAGGGGGTGGATAATGAAAAACTGTTTTTT.

The rearrangement links TRBV10-1 to TRBJ1-2; D call uncertain. V lost 1 base, J lost 8 bases, and 8 bases lay in between. This CDR3 comprises 12 residues. Germline assignment: CDR1 WNHNN and CDR2 SYGVQD (reference sequence). CDR3 residues: CASSELLEGYTF. DNA of the CDR3: TGCGCCAGCAGTGAGTTGCTGGAGGGCTACACCTTC.

This chain joins TRBV11-3 and TRBJ1-4; TRBD1 aligns across 7 bases. The junction had 12 bases not matched to a gene; V was cut back by 5 bases and J by 0 bases. This CDR3 contains 18 residues. The germline CDR1 and CDR2 sequences are SGHNT and YENEEA. In DNA form, the CDR3 reads TGTGCCAGCAGCACCCCGGGACAGACAACACCAACTAATGAAAAACTGTTTTTT. Protein sequence: CASSTPGQTTPTNEKLFF.

The V gene is TRBV5-1, the J gene TRBJ1-6; 7 bases align to TRBD1. CDR3 length: 16 amino acids. From germline, CDR1 is SGHRS and CDR2 YFSETQ. The V segment lost 0 bases and the J segment 6 bases; nucleotides outside the gene matches: 6. The CDR3: CASSLVQGTGNSPLHF. DNA of the CDR3: TGCGCCAGCAGCTTGGTACAGGGGACCGGTAATTCACCCCTCCACTTT.

This sequence joins TRBV14 and TRBJ2-1, with D perhaps TRBD2 (6 bases). The V end lost 4 bases, the J end lost 8 bases, and 15 bases lay between the germline ends. The CDR3 is made up of 14 amino acids. Looked up from germline, CDR1 is SGHDN and CDR2 is FVKESK. The CDR3 reads CASSRSGLLDEQFF. CDR3 nucleotides: TGTGCCAGCAGCCGTAGCGGACTGCTGGATGAGCAGTTCTTC.